Presented here are 8 T cell receptor beta chains from one specimen sequenced in a study of blood T cell repertoires in COVID-19. Clones were sequenced by immunoSEQ multiplex PCR, and TCRdb holds only the in-frame ones, with some missing. Among over 120,000 clones listed, about four fifths were seen once. The sample comprised peripheral blood. Receptor source: a woman older than 75 with acute or convalescent COVID-19.

This chain links TRBV19 with TRBJ1-6; weak D call: TRBD1 (5 bases). Trimming cost V 8 bases and J 7 bases, with 24 bases left between them. The germline V gene has CDR1 LNHDA and CDR2 SQIVND (reference sequence). CDR3 length: 17 amino acids. CDR3 residues: CASVGGVRVSGNSPLHF. For the CDR3, the DNA is TGTGCCAGTGTCGGCGGGGTTCGGGTTTCAGGGAATTCACCCCTCCACTTT.

This chain joins TRBV12-5 and TRBJ1-5; no clear D. This CDR3 has 14 amino acids. The V end was cut by 6 bases, the J end by 0 bases, with 9 bases between. From germline, CDR1 is LGHNT and CDR2 FRNRAP. The CDR3 bases are TGTGCTAGTGGCCGACAAAATAGCAATCAGCCCCAGCATTTT. This gives the protein CASGRQNSNQPQHF.

The rearrangement joins TRBV7-2 to TRBJ2-7, with D possibly TRBD1 on 6 matching bases. The germline gives CDR1 SGHTA, CDR2 FQGNSA. The CDR3 totals 15 residues. The V gene lost 5 bases and the J gene lost 0 bases, with 14 bases spanning the gap. CDR3 amino acids: CASSKGQGLSYEQYF. The CDR3 nucleotides read TGTGCCAGCAGCAAGGGGCAGGGGCTCTCCTACGAGCAGTACTTC. The full variable domain, its missing parts supplied by reference TRBV7-2 and TRBJ2-7, is GAGVSQSPSNKVTEKGKDVELRCDPISGHTALYWYRQSLGQGLEFLIYFQGNSAPDKSGLPSDRFSAERTGGSVSTLTIQRTQQEDSAVYLCASSKGQGLSYEQYFGPGTRLTVT.

The chain combines TRBV2 with TRBJ1-2; D remains unclear. V lost 7 bases, J lost 1 base, and 7 bases lay in between. This CDR3 comprises 12 residues. Per germline, CDR1 SNHLY and CDR2 FYNNEI. CDR3 region: CASKRDNYGYTF. The CDR3 DNA reads as TGTGCCAGCAAGAGGGATAACTATGGCTACACCTTC.

This chain uses TRBV7-9 with TRBJ2-3, with D possibly being TRBD2 (6 bases). The germline CDR1 and CDR2 sequences are SEHNR and FQNEAQ (reference sequence). The V end lost 3 bases, the J end lost 3 bases, and 7 bases lay between the germline ends. This CDR3 is built from 13 residues. The CDR3 sequence: CASSLGRTDTQYF. CDR3 sequence (DNA): TGTGCCAGCAGCTTGGGGAGGACAGATACGCAGTATTTT.

V is TRBV19 and J is TRBJ1-2; weak D call: TRBD1 (6 bases). The ends were cut back, 2 bases at V and 7 bases at J, with 8 bases in the middle. Germline V gene lookup returns CDR1 LNHDA and CDR2 SQIVND (reference sequence). This CDR3 is 12 amino acids long. The CDR3 nucleotides are TGTGCCAGTAGTATAAAAGGGGGTGGCTACACCTTC. It yields the protein CASSIKGGGYTF.

The chain carries TRBV5-5 and TRBJ1-4; 8 bases are a match to TRBD1. The trim removed 4 bases at V and 4 bases at J, leaving 6 bases unmatched. Germline V gene sequence: CDR1 SGHKS, CDR2 YYEKEE (reference sequence). The CDR3 consists of 15 residues. The CDR3 here is CASSATTGDNEKLFF. The CDR3 DNA reads as TGTGCCAGCAGCGCTACGACAGGGGATAATGAAAAACTGTTTTTT. The variable domain in full, completed from reference TRBV5-5 and TRBJ1-4, reads DAGVTQSPTHLIKTRGQQVTLRCSPISGHKSVSWYQQVLGQGPQFIFQYYEKEERGRGNFPDRFSARQFPNYSSELNVNALLLGDSALYLCASSATTGDNEKLFFGSGTQLSVL.

The J gene is TRBJ2-7, the V gene TRBV5-4, with 7 bases aligning to TRBD1. This CDR3 contains 13 residues. Germline CDR1 and CDR2: SGHNT and YYREEE (reference sequence). After removal of 4 bases from V and 6 bases from J, the junction contained 7 bases not matched to a gene. The CDR3 here is CASSISQGSEQYF. The CDR3 DNA follows: TGTGCCAGCAGCATCTCACAGGGGAGCGAGCAGTACTTC.